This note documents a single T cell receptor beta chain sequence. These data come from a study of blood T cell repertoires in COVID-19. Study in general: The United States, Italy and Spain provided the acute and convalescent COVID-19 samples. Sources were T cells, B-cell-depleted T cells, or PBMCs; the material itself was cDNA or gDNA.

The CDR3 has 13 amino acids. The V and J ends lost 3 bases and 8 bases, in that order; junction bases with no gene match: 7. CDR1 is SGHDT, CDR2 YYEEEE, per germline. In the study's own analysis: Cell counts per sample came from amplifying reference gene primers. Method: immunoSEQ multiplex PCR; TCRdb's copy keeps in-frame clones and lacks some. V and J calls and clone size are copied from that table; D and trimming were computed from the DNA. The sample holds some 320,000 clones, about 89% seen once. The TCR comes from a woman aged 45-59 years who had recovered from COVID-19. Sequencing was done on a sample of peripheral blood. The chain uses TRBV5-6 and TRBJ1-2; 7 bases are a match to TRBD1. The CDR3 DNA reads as TGTGCCAGCAGCTACGACAGGGCTAGGGGCTACACCTTC. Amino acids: CASSYDRARGYTF.